Shown below are 5 T cell receptor beta chains from a single sample sequenced in a study of blood T cell repertoires in COVID-19. Libraries were prepared by immunoSEQ multiplex PCR; TCRdb keeps only in-frame clonotypes and omits some of them. The sample lists roughly 83,000 clones; 86% were seen once. The specimen sequenced was peripheral blood. The receptors were gathered from a man aged 45-65 years with active COVID-19.

The V gene is TRBV28, the J gene TRBJ1-5, with a possible D match to TRBD1 (6 bases). Trimming removed 6 bases from V and 6 bases from J, with 15 bases in between. The CDR3 covers 14 residues. Germline CDR1 and CDR2: MDHEN and SYDVKM. The DNA for the CDR3 is TGTGCCAGCAGCGCCACAGGGATAGTTCAGCCCCAGCATTTT. Translated: CASSATGIVQPQHF.

The chain uses TRBV5-4 and TRBJ2-2; TRBD2 agrees at 10 bases. The junction had 8 bases not matched to a gene; V was cut back by 1 base and J by 5 bases. CDR3 length: 17 amino acids. CDR1 SGHNT and CDR2 YYREEE come from the germline V gene (reference sequence). The CDR3 protein is CASSLTLAGDYTGELFF. CDR3 DNA: TGTGCCAGCAGCTTGACGCTAGCGGGAGACTATACCGGGGAGCTGTTTTTT.

The chain carries TRBV15 and TRBJ2-2; maybe TRBD2 (5 bases). V lost 2 bases to trimming and J lost 4 bases, with 20 bases between them. The CDR3 is 18 amino acids. Germline-derived CDR1 and CDR2 are LNHNV and YYDKDF (reference sequence). The CDR3 loop reads CATSRPNYGGFGTGELFF. The CDR3, as DNA: TGTGCCACCAGCAGACCCAATTATGGAGGTTTTGGCACCGGGGAGCTGTTTTTT.

The V and J genes are TRBV5-4 and TRBJ2-2; TRBD1 is a possible D gene (7 bases). The length of the CDR3 is 19 residues. The germline V gene has CDR1 SGHNT and CDR2 YYREEE (reference sequence). The germline V and J ends were trimmed by 3 bases and 2 bases, with 23 bases remaining between them. The CDR3, as DNA: TGTGCCAGCAGCTGGGGAGGAGGAGGGACAGCTATTAACACCGGGGAGCTGTTTTTT. Translating gives CASSWGGGGTAINTGELFF. Filled out from reference TRBV5-4 and TRBJ2-2, the complete variable domain reads ETGVTQSPTHLIKTRGQQVTLRCSSQSGHNTVSWYQQALGQGPQFIFQYYREEENGRGNFPPRFSGLQFPNYSSELNVNALELDDSALYLCASSWGGGGTAINTGELFFGEGSRLTVL.

The chain carries TRBV6-5 and TRBJ2-7; TRBD1 matches at 7 bases. Germline V gene lookup returns CDR1 MNHEY and CDR2 SVGAGI. Unmatched junction bases numbered 11, after V lost 5 bases and J lost 4 bases. The CDR3 covers 15 residues. DNA of the CDR3: TGTGCCAGCAGTCCAGGGGACAGCAATTTATACGAGCAGTACTTC. It codes for CASSPGDSNLYEQYF.